The rows below give T cell receptor beta chains drawn from one sample of a study of shared clonotypes between healthy human individuals. Sequencing was performed with immunoSEQ multiplex PCR; in TCRdb, only in-frame clones are kept and a portion is missing. The sample lists about a million clones, 70% to 80% seen once, with over 0.8% in the top ten. Sequences were obtained from memory CD4+ T cells from PBMCs. The source is a man younger than 35 in good health. Some clones in this sample may be carry-over from other donors' samples. Both conserved end residues are trimmed from each CDR3. Each record gives: J gene, CDR3 length, clone size, V gene, CDR3 protein. Clone size is given for some rows only: seen once, a few or many times, or a class if the clone is expanded.

j_gene: TRBJ2-1
len: 14
abundance: -
v_gene: TRBV4-2
CDR3aa: ASSQVSSGAYNEQF

j_gene: TRBJ2-3
len: 11
abundance: -
v_gene: TRBV29-1
CDR3aa: SANRQGADTQY

j_gene: TRBJ1-2
len: 12
abundance: few
v_gene: TRBV10-3
CDR3aa: AISGVDFQGGYT

j_gene: TRBJ1-5
len: 15
abundance: -
v_gene: TRBV7-2
CDR3aa: ASSLTFRGRDGQPQH

j_gene: TRBJ2-7
len: 14
abundance: -
v_gene: TRBV7-6
CDR3aa: ASSLESSGQAYEQY

j_gene: TRBJ1-1
len: 12
abundance: -
v_gene: TRBV5-5
CDR3aa: ASTGDTTNTEAF

j_gene: TRBJ1-1
len: 11
abundance: few
v_gene: TRBV18
CDR3aa: ASSTGVDTEAF

j_gene: TRBJ2-7
len: 13
abundance: few
v_gene: TRBV19
CDR3aa: ASRNRDISSYEQY

j_gene: TRBJ2-5
len: 12
abundance: -
v_gene: TRBV4-1
CDR3aa: ASSQAGLGETQY

j_gene: TRBJ2-2
len: 11
abundance: -
v_gene: TRBV18
CDR3aa: ASSPDRVGELF

j_gene: TRBJ2-1
len: 13
abundance: few
v_gene: TRBV6-1
CDR3aa: ASRLSPGLVDEQF

j_gene: TRBJ2-7
len: 11
abundance: -
v_gene: TRBV7-9
CDR3aa: ASSFQGRYEQY

j_gene: TRBJ2-7
len: 10
abundance: -
v_gene: TRBV19
CDR3aa: ASGTGAYEQY

j_gene: TRBJ2-7
len: 12
abundance: -
v_gene: TRBV7-6
CDR3aa: ASSPRDGPYEQY

j_gene: TRBJ1-2
len: 12
abundance: -
v_gene: TRBV19
CDR3aa: ASRPVEANYGYT

j_gene: TRBJ1-1
len: 14
abundance: few
v_gene: TRBV19
CDR3aa: ASSIGSTGLNTEAF

j_gene: TRBJ2-4
len: 13
abundance: few
v_gene: TRBV2
CDR3aa: ASSGPAGAKNIQY

j_gene: TRBJ2-7
len: 13
abundance: -
v_gene: TRBV18
CDR3aa: ASSPGPDRFYEQY

j_gene: TRBJ2-1
len: 10
abundance: -
v_gene: TRBV10-3
CDR3aa: AIWERGNEQF

j_gene: TRBJ1-2
len: 14
abundance: few
v_gene: TRBV11-2
CDR3aa: ASSSSGTAASYGYT

j_gene: TRBJ2-5
len: 12
abundance: -
v_gene: TRBV18
CDR3aa: ASSPGQPPETQY

j_gene: TRBJ2-7
len: 13
abundance: -
v_gene: TRBV14
CDR3aa: ASSQGLLGPYEQY

j_gene: TRBJ1-5
len: 13
abundance: few
v_gene: TRBV4-3
CDR3aa: ASSPRVRADQPQH

j_gene: TRBJ2-7
len: 12
abundance: -
v_gene: TRBV19
CDR3aa: ASSVSGTSYEQY

j_gene: TRBJ2-6
len: 13
abundance: few
v_gene: TRBV6-1
CDR3aa: ASRRTASGANVLT

j_gene: TRBJ2-1
len: 16
abundance: -
v_gene: TRBV5-4
CDR3aa: ASSPGLAGYSSYNEQF

j_gene: TRBJ2-4
len: 14
abundance: -
v_gene: TRBV7-2
CDR3aa: ASSLYLGQGRNIQY

j_gene: TRBJ2-7
len: 12
abundance: many
v_gene: TRBV5-1
CDR3aa: ASSLGVGGLEQY

j_gene: TRBJ2-3
len: 11
abundance: few
v_gene: TRBV6-6
CDR3aa: ASGRQGTDTQY

j_gene: TRBJ2-5
len: 11
abundance: -
v_gene: TRBV7-3
CDR3aa: ASSLSRQETQY

j_gene: TRBJ1-1
len: 18
abundance: -
v_gene: TRBV15
CDR3aa: ATSRDGSWVWTGTDTEAF

j_gene: TRBJ2-5
len: 12
abundance: -
v_gene: TRBV7-2
CDR3aa: ASTRSASQETQY

j_gene: TRBJ2-7
len: 13
abundance: -
v_gene: TRBV28
CDR3aa: ASSLPGQGSNEQY

j_gene: TRBJ2-1
len: 11
abundance: -
v_gene: TRBV11-3
CDR3aa: ASSLVGGYEQF

j_gene: TRBJ2-3
len: 17
abundance: -
v_gene: TRBV11-2
CDR3aa: ASSLDGTSGRRVADTQY

j_gene: TRBJ2-2
len: 11
abundance: few
v_gene: TRBV11-2
CDR3aa: ASSLLNTGELF